This T cell receptor (beta chain) was observed in a study of T cell responses to AZD1222 COVID-19 vaccine. In germline, CDR1 is SGHTA, CDR2 FQGTGA. V was trimmed by 4 bases and J by 2 bases, leaving 11 bases between them. The CDR3 runs 14 residues. Assay used: immunoSEQ multiplex PCR; TCRdb lists only in-frame clones, some missing. The sample yields about 180,000 clones, about 93% seen once. Sequencing was performed on peripheral blood, taken 28 days after the second AZD1222 dose. This TCR was sampled from an adult who received the AZD1222 COVID-19 vaccine. The chain combines TRBV7-3 with TRBJ2-5; no clear D gene. Here the CDR3 reads CASSSTAAQETQYF. CDR3 DNA: TGTGCCAGCAGCTCTACGGCGGCGCAAGAGACCCAGTACTTC.